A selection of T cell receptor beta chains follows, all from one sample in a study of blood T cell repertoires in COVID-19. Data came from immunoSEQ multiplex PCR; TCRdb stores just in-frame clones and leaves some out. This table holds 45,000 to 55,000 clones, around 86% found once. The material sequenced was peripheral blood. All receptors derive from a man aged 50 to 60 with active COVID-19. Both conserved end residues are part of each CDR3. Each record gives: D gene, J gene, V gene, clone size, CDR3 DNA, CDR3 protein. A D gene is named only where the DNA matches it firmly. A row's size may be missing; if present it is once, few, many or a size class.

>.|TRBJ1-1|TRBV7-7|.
TGTGCCAGCAGCCCCCTGGGGGGGGCGAGCACTGAAGCTTTCTTT
CASSPLGGASTEAFF
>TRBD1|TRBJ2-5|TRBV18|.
TGTGCCAGCTCACCACGGACAGGGGAAAAAGAGACCCAGTACTTC
CASSPRTGEKETQYF
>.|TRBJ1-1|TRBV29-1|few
TGCAGCGTTGAAGCGCCCCCTGAGGTAGCTTTCTTT
CSVEAPPEVAFF
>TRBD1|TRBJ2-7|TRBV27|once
TGTGCCAGCAGGCCGGGACAGAGCTCCTACGAGCAGTACTTC
CASRPGQSSYEQYF
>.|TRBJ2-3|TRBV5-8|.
TGTGCCAGCAGCTTCGGCGTGAGCGCAGATACGCAGTATTTT
CASSFGVSADTQYF
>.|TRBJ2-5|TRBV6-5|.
TGTGCCAGCAGTTACGAACAGTCCATTCAGGAGACCCAGTACTTC
CASSYEQSIQETQYF
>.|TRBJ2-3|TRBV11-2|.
TGTGCCAGCAGCTTGACGACAGCCACCTATGATACGCAGTATTTT
CASSLTTATYDTQYF
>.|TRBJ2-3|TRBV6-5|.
TGTGCCAGCAGTTCCCCAGGACTGACTAGCACAGATACGCAGTATTTT
CASSSPGLTSTDTQYF
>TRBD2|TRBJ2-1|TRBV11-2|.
TGTGCCAGCAGCCAATTTGCGGGGGGGCGGAATGAGCAGTTCTTC
CASSQFAGGRNEQFF
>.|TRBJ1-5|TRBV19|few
TGTGCCAGTAGTATAGCTGGGGGAGGACAGCCCCAGCATTTT
CASSIAGGGQPQHF